This TCR beta chain was recorded in a study of Ad26.COV2.S vaccination and SARS-CoV-2 variants. Study background: Into the muscle, Ad26.COV2.S was dosed once or twice, 56 days apart.

Profiled with immunoSEQ multiplex PCR; TCRdb holds only in-frame clones, not every one. The sample shows about 220,000 clones, around nine tenths of them seen only once. Whole-study findings and limits: Participants given vaccine showed non-spike TCR breadth similar to that of placebo recipients.

The J segment lost 8 bases and the V segment lost 5 bases, leaving 12 bases of the junction unmatched. CDR1 is MGHRA, CDR2 YSYEKL, per germline. This CDR3 region has 15 residues. A remark on this clone: Its antigen is as yet unknown.

Specified treatment: about 20 received Ad26.COV2.S at low or high dose, single or two shots; 5 received placebo; per-sample allocation not given. Sampling was performed 63 days after the first vaccine or placebo injection. Aged 18-55 years, donor was enrolled in Boston in about 2020. The sequence came from a person aged 18 to 59 who received the Ad26.COV2.S COVID-19 vaccine or a placebo. Source: peripheral blood, taken in a trial of Ad26.COV2.S vaccine versus placebo. The chain carries TRBV4-1 and TRBJ2-1; 7 bases line up with TRBD1. As DNA, the CDR3 is TGCGCCAGCAGCAACTGGGACAGAAGGGGCGATGAGCAGTTCTTC. It translates to CASSNWDRRGDEQFF.